This TCR beta chain was found in a study of cytomegalovirus exposure and HLA in healthy donors. The CDR3 length is 16 residues. Germline V lookup: CDR1 SGHRS, CDR2 YFSETQ. The V end was cut by 6 bases, the J end by 0 bases, with 16 bases between. PCR amplification relied on 60 Vbeta primers (plus 13 Jbeta primers). Original analysis: Unique TCR beta chains numbered roughly 84 million in a later analysis, with about 11 million shared. Only in-frame clones appear in the TCRdb table, and some are missing; sequencing was by immunoSEQ multiplex PCR. The DNA gave D and trimming, while V, J and clone size come from that table. The sample includes around 210,000 clones. Donors in the study were healthy people who gave bone marrow. For this clone: Its specificity is not known.

General observations from the study: Prediction of most subjects' HLA-A and HLA-B alleles by TCR beta sequences was reportedly accurate. The sole available immune exposure information was CMV serostatus.

This chain uses TRBV5-1 with TRBJ2-1, with D possibly TRBD2 on 5 matching bases. This receptor was taken from a girl aged 2-10 years in good health and CMV-seropositive. Source material: PBMCs. The CDR3 spells CASNRGSTSSYNEQFF. CDR3 nucleotides: TGCGCCAGCAACCGGGGTTCCACGAGCTCCTACAATGAGCAGTTCTTC.